Below, 9 T cell receptor beta chains from the same sample are listed, as sequenced in a study of low-dose radiotherapy and immunotherapy resistance in tumors. Time point given: before trial treatment. TRAV and TRBV primers primed cDNA for both TCRalpha and TCRbeta. Both a constant-region primer and a V-primer adapter served to amplify TCRs across 15 to 25 PCR cycles. TCRdb itself ran the reads through MiXCR, one entry per CDR3 protein. The table has tens of thousands of distinct CDR3 sequences, 15% to 20% seen once. Sequenced material: PBMCs, taken before treatment. The receptors originated from a male donor with prostate cancer.

Ten or more counts support this clonotype. The genes are TRBV18 and TRBJ2-7; 7 bases fit TRBD1. V dropped 6 bases and J dropped 7; count of bases not matched to a gene: 9. The CDR3 totals 13 residues. Germline loops: CDR1 KGHSH, CDR2 LQKENI. The CDR3 DNA reads as TGTGCCAGCTCCCTAGACAGGGTGAGGGAGCAGTACTTC. Its translation is CASSLDRVREQYF.

This clonotype was detected ten times or more. The J gene is TRBJ1-1, the V gene TRBV5-6; a weak D match, TRBD1 (6 bases). Deletions cut 1 base from V and 0 bases from J, with 7 bases between. This CDR3 contains 14 residues. CDR1 and CDR2 from the germline V gene are SGHDT and YYEEEE. The CDR3 loop reads CASSLRGLNTEAFF. CDR3 DNA sequence: TGTGCCAGCAGCTTGCGGGGGCTGAACACTGAAGCTTTCTTT.

This clonotype was recorded many times. This sequence joins TRBV4-2 and TRBJ2-7; 10 bases are a match to TRBD1. The V and J ends lost 2 bases and 5 bases, in that order; junction bases with no gene match: 12. Germline assignment: CDR1 LGHNA and CDR2 YNFKEQ. CDR3 length: 17 amino acids. The CDR3 loop is CASSQMGQGPDYDEQYF. CDR3 DNA: TGTGCCAGCAGCCAAATGGGACAGGGGCCTGACTACGACGAGCAGTACTTC.

This clonotype has ten or more counts. This sequence joins TRBV2 and TRBJ2-7, with D perhaps TRBD2 (5 bases). This CDR3 region has 15 residues. Germline lookup yields CDR1 SNHLY and CDR2 FYNNEI. Between the trimmed V and J ends, which lost 0 bases and 2 bases, there was a span of 11 bases. The CDR3 reads CASSEALAPPYEQYF. CDR3 DNA sequence: TGTGCCAGCAGTGAAGCCCTAGCCCCACCCTACGAGCAGTACTTC.

The table lists this clonotype with many counts. V is TRBV12-3 or TRBV12-4 and J is TRBJ2-7; 8 bases are shared with TRBD1. The CDR3 runs 15 residues. The ends lost 6 bases at V and 3 bases at J; junction bases unmatched: 10. The CDR3 loop reads CASRATGTGLYEQYF. The CDR3 DNA sequence: TGTGCCAGCAGAGCCACCGGGACAGGACTCTACGAGCAGTACTTC.

This clonotype was detected once. A read error is likely here: a far larger clone is one base away. The chain is built from TRBV7-6 and TRBJ2-7, with D hard to call. Germline assignment: CDR1 SGHVS and CDR2 FNYEAQ. V dropped 5 bases and J dropped 6 bases, with 17 bases sitting between them. CDR3 length: 14 amino acids. CDR3: CASSPAAAGCEQYF. DNA for the CDR3: TGTGCCAGCAGCCCCGCCGCCGCCGGGTGCGAGCAGTACTTC.

This clonotype has just a few counts. This chain uses TRBV9 with TRBJ2-1; D is unresolved. The CDR3 runs 13 residues. Trimming took off 3 bases at V and 6 bases at J, with 10 bases between the two ends. Germline values: CDR1 SGDLS, CDR2 YYNGEE. The CDR3 region has the DNA TGTGCCAGCAGCGCCGACCCGCTCAATGAGCAGTTCTTC. Its protein product is CASSADPLNEQFF. The whole variable domain, remainder taken from reference TRBV9 and TRBJ2-1, is DSGVTQTPKHLITATGQRVTLRCSPRSGDLSVYWYQQSLDQGLQFLIQYYNGEERAKGNILERFSAQQFPDLHSELNLSSLELGDSALYFCASSADPLNEQFFGPGTRLTVL.

The sample holds many counts of this clonotype. The chain couples TRBV7-2 to TRBJ2-5; D remains unclear. This CDR3 contains 13 residues. Germline V gene sequence: CDR1 SGHTA, CDR2 FQGNSA. Trimming took 1 base from V and 5 from J, leaving 8 bases between them. Here the CDR3 reads CASSLVRMETQYF. For the CDR3, the DNA is TGTGCCAGCAGCTTAGTTAGAATGGAGACCCAGTACTTC.

To note about this clonotype: This is likely an artifact of a read error, given a far larger clone one base away. V and J are TRBV7-9 and TRBJ2-1, with D possibly matching TRBD2 (6 bases). In germline, CDR1 is SEHNR, CDR2 FQNEAQ (reference sequence). V dropped 9 bases and J dropped 4 bases, with 13 bases sitting between them. The CDR3 length is 13 residues. CDR3 nucleotide sequence: TGTGCCAGAAGCACCGGGACTTACAATGAGCAGTTCTTC. It is translated as CARSTGTYNEQFF.